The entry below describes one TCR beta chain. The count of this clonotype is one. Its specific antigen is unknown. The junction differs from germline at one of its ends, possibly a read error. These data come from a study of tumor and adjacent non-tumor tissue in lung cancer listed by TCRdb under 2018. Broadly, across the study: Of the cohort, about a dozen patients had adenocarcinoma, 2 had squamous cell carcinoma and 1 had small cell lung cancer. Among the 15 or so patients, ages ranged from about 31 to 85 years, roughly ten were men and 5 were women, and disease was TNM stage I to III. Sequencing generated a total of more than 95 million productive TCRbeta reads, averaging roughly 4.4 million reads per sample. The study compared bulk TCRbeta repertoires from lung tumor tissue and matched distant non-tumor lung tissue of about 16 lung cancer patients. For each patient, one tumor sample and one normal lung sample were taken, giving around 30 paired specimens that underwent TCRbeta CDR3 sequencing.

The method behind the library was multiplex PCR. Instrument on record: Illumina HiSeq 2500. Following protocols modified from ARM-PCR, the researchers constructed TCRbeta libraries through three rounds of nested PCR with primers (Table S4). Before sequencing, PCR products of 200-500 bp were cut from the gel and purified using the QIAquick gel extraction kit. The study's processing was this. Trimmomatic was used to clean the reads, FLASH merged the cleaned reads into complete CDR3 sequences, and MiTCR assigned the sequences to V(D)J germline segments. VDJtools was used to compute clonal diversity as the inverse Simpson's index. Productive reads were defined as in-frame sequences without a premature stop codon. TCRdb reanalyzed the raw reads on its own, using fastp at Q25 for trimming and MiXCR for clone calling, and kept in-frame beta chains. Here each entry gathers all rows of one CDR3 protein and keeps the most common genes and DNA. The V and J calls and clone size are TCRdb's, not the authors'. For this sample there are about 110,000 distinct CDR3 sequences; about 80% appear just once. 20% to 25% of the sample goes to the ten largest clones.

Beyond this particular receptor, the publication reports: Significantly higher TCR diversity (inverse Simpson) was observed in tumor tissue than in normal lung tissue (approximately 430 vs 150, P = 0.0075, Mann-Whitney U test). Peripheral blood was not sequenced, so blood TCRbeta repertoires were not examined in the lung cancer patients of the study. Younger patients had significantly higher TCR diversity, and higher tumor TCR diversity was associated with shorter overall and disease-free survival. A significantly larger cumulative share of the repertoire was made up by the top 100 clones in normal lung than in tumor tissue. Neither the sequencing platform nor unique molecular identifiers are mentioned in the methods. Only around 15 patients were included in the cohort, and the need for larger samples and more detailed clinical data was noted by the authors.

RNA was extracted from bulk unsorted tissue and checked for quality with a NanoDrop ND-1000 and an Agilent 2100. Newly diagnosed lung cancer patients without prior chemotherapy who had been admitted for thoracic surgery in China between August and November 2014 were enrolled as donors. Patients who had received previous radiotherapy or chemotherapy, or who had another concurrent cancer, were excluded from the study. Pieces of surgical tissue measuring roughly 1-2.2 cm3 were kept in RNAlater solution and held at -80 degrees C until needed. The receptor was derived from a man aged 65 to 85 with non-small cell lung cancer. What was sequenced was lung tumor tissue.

The base sequence is TGTGCCAGCAGCTCACTTACTATAGGGCCCTGGAACTTC. This sequence encodes CASSSLTIGPWNF. Recombination joined TRBV5-5 with TRBJ2-7, with no D gene named confidently. The germline V gene (reference sequence) provides CDR1 SGHKS and CDR2 YYEKEE. The CDR3 contains 13 residues, cysteine and phenylalanine counted. Only the CDR3 portion is preserved as DNA: 39 bases, with reading frame beginning at the first base.